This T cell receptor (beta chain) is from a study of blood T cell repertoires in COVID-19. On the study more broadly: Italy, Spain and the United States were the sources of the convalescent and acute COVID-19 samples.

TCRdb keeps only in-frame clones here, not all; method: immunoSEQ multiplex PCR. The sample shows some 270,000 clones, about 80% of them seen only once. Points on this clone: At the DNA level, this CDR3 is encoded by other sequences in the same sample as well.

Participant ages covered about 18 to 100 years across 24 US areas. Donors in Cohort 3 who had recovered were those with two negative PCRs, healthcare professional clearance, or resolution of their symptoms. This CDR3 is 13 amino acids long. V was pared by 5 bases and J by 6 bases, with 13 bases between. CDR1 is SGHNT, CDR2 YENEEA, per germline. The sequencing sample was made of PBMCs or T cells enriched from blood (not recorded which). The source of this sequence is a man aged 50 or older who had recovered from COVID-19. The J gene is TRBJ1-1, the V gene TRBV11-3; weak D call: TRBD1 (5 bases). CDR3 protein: CASSPDSGAEAFF. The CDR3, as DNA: TGTGCCAGCAGCCCCGACAGTGGCGCTGAAGCTTTCTTT.